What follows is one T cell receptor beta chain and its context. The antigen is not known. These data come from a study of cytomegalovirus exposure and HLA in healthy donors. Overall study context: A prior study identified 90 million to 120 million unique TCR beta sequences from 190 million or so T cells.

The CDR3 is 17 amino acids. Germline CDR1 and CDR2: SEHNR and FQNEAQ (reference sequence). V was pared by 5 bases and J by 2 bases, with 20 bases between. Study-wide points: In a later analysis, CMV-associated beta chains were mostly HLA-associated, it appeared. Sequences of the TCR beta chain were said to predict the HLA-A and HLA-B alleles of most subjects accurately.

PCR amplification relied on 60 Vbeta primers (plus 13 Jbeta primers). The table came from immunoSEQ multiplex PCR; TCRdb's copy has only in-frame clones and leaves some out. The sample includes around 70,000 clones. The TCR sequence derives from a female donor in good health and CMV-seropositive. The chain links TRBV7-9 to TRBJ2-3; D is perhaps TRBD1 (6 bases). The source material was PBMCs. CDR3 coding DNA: TGTGCCAGCAGCCCGGCCTGGGACACATTATACACAGATACGCAGTATTTT. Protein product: CASSPAWDTLYTDTQYF.